Sequencing of this T cell receptor beta chain was carried out in a study of siplizumab effects on memory and regulatory T cells. Repertoires were generated with immunoSEQ multiplex PCR, while TCRdb's copy carries only in-frame clones and drops some. The profile shows about 56,000 clones, 95% to 98% of them singletons. This CDR3 is built from 13 residues. Deletions cut 0 bases from V and 4 bases from J, with 7 bases between. Germline CDR1 is SGDLS and CDR2 is YYNGEE. Sample: naive CD8+ T cells sorted from blood. This clonotype was obtained from a human donor in good health. J is TRBJ1-2 and V is TRBV9; no clear D. The CDR3 nucleotides read TGTGCCAGCAGCGTAGAGGACCTCTATGGCTACACCTTC. Translation: CASSVEDLYGYTF.